The 25 T cell receptor beta chains below come from one sample, sequenced in a study of T cells in Graves' hyperthyroidism and ophthalmopathy. Using RNA transcripts as the source, TCR beta CDR3 regions were amplified. Primed by the HTBI set, a first-round RT-PCR was run on the TCR CDR3. TCRdb used MiXCR to reprocess the multiplex PCR reads, holding one entry per CDR3 protein. Here the sample spans over 400,000 distinct CDR3 sequences, roughly 23% being singletons. Sequenced input: blood. All receptors come from a woman in her seventies with Graves' ophthalmopathy.

This clonotype showed up many times. The CDR3 DNA is TGTGCCAGCTCACCGCGGGCTGACCTAAACACTGAAGCTTTCTTT. Its translation is CASSPRADLNTEAFF. This rearrangement joins TRBV18 to TRBJ1-1; D is unresolved. CDR1 is KGHSH and CDR2 is LQKENI in the germline V gene. The germline V and J ends were trimmed by 3 bases and 2 bases, with 13 bases remaining between them. This CDR3 is 15 amino acids long. The full variable domain, its missing parts supplied by reference TRBV18 and TRBJ1-1, is NAGVMQNPRHLVRRRGQEARLRCSPMKGHSHVYWYRQLPEEGLKFMVYLQKENIIDESGMPKERFSAEFPKEGPSILRIQQVVRGDSAAYFCASSPRADLNTEAFFGQGTRLTVV.

The V and J genes are TRBV3-1 and TRBJ1-5, with 10 bases aligning to TRBD1. From germline, CDR1 is LGHDT and CDR2 YNNKEL (reference sequence). J was trimmed by 1 base and V by 5 bases; bases with no gene match: 2. This CDR3 is built from 15 residues. The CDR3 sequence is CASSKTGGSNQPQHF. The DNA for the CDR3 is TGTGCCAGCAGCAAGACAGGGGGCAGCAATCAGCCCCAGCATTTT. Drawing the rest from reference TRBV3-1 and TRBJ1-5, the complete variable domain is DTAVSQTPKYLVTQMGNDKSIKCEQNLGHDTMYWYKQDSKKFLKIMFSYNNKELIINETVPNRFSPKSPDKAHLNLHINSLELGDSAVYFCASSKTGGSNQPQHFGDGTRLSIL.

This clonotype came up many times. The J gene is TRBJ2-7, the V gene TRBV24-1; 8 nucleotides agree with TRBD1. V was pared by 2 bases and J by 6 bases, with 11 bases of the junction left unmatched. This CDR3 spans 16 amino acids. Germline V gives CDR1 KGHDR, CDR2 SFDVKD. The CDR3 coding sequence is TGTGCCACCAGTGATTCTACAGGACAGGGACGTCGCGAGCAGTACTTC. Its protein product is CATSDSTGQGRREQYF.

The CDR3 sequence is CASSIFGAGHYGYTF. The CDR3 nucleotides read TGTGCCAGTAGTATCTTTGGGGCCGGCCACTATGGCTACACCTTC. The gene calls are TRBV19 and TRBJ1-2; perhaps TRBD1 as D (5 bases). Germline V gene sequence: CDR1 LNHDA, CDR2 SQIVND (reference sequence). Trimming shortened V by 3 bases and J by 3 bases, and 14 bases separated the two germline ends. The CDR3 length is 15 residues.

This clonotype appeared a few times. V usage is TRBV4-2 and J usage is TRBJ2-3; 7 nucleotides match TRBD2. The CDR3 consists of 16 residues. V lost 4 bases and J lost 0; bases outside the gene matches: 7. Germline-derived CDR1 and CDR2 are LGHNA and YNFKEQ. CDR3: CASSPLAAGSTDTQYF. Written as DNA, the CDR3 is TGTGCCAGCAGCCCGCTAGCGGCGGGTAGCACAGATACGCAGTATTTT.

The J gene is TRBJ1-3, the V gene TRBV5-4; D perhaps matches TRBD1 (5 bases). Trimming left V 4 bases short and J 0 bases short, with 14 bases between. Germline values: CDR1 SGHNT, CDR2 YYREEE (reference sequence). The CDR3 runs 16 residues. The CDR3 DNA reads TGTGCCAGCAGCGACGTAGGACAATTCTCTGGAAACACCATATATTTT. Amino acid sequence: CASSDVGQFSGNTIYF.

Note on this clonotype: A read error may be the cause here, since a much bigger clone is one base away. The V and J genes are TRBV28 and TRBJ2-7; possible D gene TRBD2, 5 bases. Germline V gene sequence: CDR1 MDHEN, CDR2 SYDVKM. The CDR3 contains 17 residues. Trimming cost V 5 bases and J 1 base, with 21 bases left between them. As DNA, the CDR3 is TGTGCCAGCAGTCCTTCTTTTCGGGCTCGGAGGTCCTACGAGCAGTACTTC. This translates into CASSPSFRARRSYEQYF. The variable domain in full, with the rest retrieved from reference TRBV28 and TRBJ2-7, is DVKVTQSSRYLVKRTGEKVFLECVQDMDHENMFWYRQDPGLGLRLIYFSYDVKMKEKGDIPEGYSVSREKKERFSLILESASTNQTSMYLCASSPSFRARRSYEQYFGPGTRLTVT.

This clonotype was seen more than once but under ten times. The V gene is TRBV20-1, the J gene TRBJ2-1, with 11 nucleotides matching TRBD2. Germline trimming cut 3 bases from V and 6 bases from J; bases unmatched to any gene: 1. From germline, CDR1 is DFQATT and CDR2 SNEGSKA (reference sequence). This CDR3 spans 13 amino acids. The CDR3 loop reads CSASTSGSNEQFF. Written as DNA, the CDR3 is TGCAGTGCTAGTACTAGCGGGAGCAATGAGCAGTTCTTC.

This rearrangement joins TRBV20-1 to TRBJ1-1; D gene ambiguous. Germline CDR1 DFQATT, CDR2 SNEGSKA (reference sequence). The CDR3 loop spans 14 amino acids. V gave up 1 base and J gave up 5 bases, with 14 bases separating them. CDR3 DNA sequence: TGCAGTGCTAGAGTTGAGGGATTCCGAACTGAAGCTTTCTTT. It specifies CSARVEGFRTEAFF.

This clonotype was detected only a few times. The chain has TRBV7-8 and TRBJ2-7; no clear D. Germline V gives CDR1 SGHVS, CDR2 FQNEAQ. The germline V and J ends were trimmed by 2 bases and 3 bases, with 11 bases remaining between them. The CDR3 is 14 residues long. The CDR3 sequence: CASSLKLPSYEQYF. The CDR3, as DNA: TGTGCCAGCAGCTTAAAGTTGCCTAGCTACGAGCAGTACTTC.

V gene TRBV19 combines with J gene TRBJ2-7, with no clear D. This CDR3 is built from 15 residues. Trimming cost V 3 bases and J 0 bases, with 12 bases left between them. Germline CDR1 and CDR2: LNHDA and SQIVND (reference sequence). CDR3 protein: CASSIESGNSYEQYF. CDR3 nucleotides: TGTGCCAGTAGTATTGAGTCCGGCAACTCCTACGAGCAGTACTTC.

The CDR3: CATSNKARARGLVPINYGYTF. For the CDR3, the DNA is TGTGCCACCAGTAACAAGGCCAGGGCCAGGGGGCTCGTACCGATTAACTATGGCTACACCTTC. The chain couples TRBV24-1 to TRBJ1-2; 8 bases match TRBD1. Germline CDR1 and CDR2: KGHDR and SFDVKD. This CDR3 has 21 residues. The trim removed 6 bases at V and 1 base at J, leaving 24 bases unmatched.

V and J are TRBV6-1 and TRBJ1-2; no clear D gene. The germline gives CDR1 MNHNS, CDR2 SASEGT. Deletions cut 5 bases from V and 5 bases from J, with 12 bases between. The CDR3 runs 13 residues. The CDR3 sequence is CASSPSVLYGYTF. The CDR3 region has the DNA TGTGCCAGCAGTCCCTCCGTCCTATATGGCTACACCTTC.

The gene calls are TRBV6-6 and TRBJ1-2, with unresolved D. Trimming removed 2 bases at V and 4 bases at J, with 14 bases between. Germline assignment: CDR1 MNHNY and CDR2 SVGAGI (reference sequence). The CDR3 runs 15 residues. CDR3 coding DNA: TGTGCCAGCAGTTACGACGGGGTAGGCAGCTATGGCTACACCTTC. Its translation: CASSYDGVGSYGYTF.

Worth noting for this clonotype: A much larger clone sits a single nucleotide away, making a read error possible. The final CDR3 position lacks the conserved phenylalanine or tryptophan, pointing to a likely read error. V and J are TRBV2 and TRBJ2-3; D gene unclear. CDR1 and CDR2 from the germline V gene are SNHLY and FYNNEI. This CDR3 is 12 amino acids long. Trimming pared 4 bases from V and 2 bases from J, leaving 4 bases between. Here the CDR3 DNA reads TGTGCCAGCAGTGGCCCCACAGATACGCAGTATTAT. Protein: CASSGPTDTQYY.

The chain is built from TRBV19 and TRBJ2-5; 8 bases are shared with TRBD1. The CDR3 is made up of 15 amino acids. V gave up 6 bases and J gave up 1 base; unmatched junction bases: 7. Germline loops: CDR1 LNHDA, CDR2 SQIVND (reference sequence). CDR3 in DNA: TGTGCCAGTAGCGGAGGGACAGGTCTCCAAGAGACCCAGTACTTC. Its protein product is CASSGGTGLQETQYF.

The rearrangement uses TRBV5-5 and TRBJ1-1; D is unclear. Germline-derived CDR1 and CDR2 are SGHKS and YYEKEE (reference sequence). This CDR3 is built from 13 residues. V was cut by 4 bases and J by 7 bases, with 14 bases left in between. CDR3 DNA: TGTGCCAGCAGCCAAGATTACGACGGTGAAGCTTTCTTT. Amino acids: CASSQDYDGEAFF.

This rearrangement joins TRBV19 to TRBJ2-3; no clear D gene. Germline V lookup: CDR1 LNHDA, CDR2 SQIVND (reference sequence). The ends were cut back, 7 bases at V and 0 bases at J, with 8 bases in the middle. The CDR3 is made up of 13 amino acids. The CDR3 protein is CASKEDSTDTQYF. The CDR3 DNA follows: TGTGCCAGTAAAGAAGACAGCACAGATACGCAGTATTTT.

The chain uses TRBV7-2 and TRBJ1-1; the D gene is possibly TRBD1 (6 bases). Germline CDR1 SGHTA, CDR2 FQGNSA. The V gene lost 11 bases and the J gene lost 1 base, with 17 bases spanning the gap. The CDR3 is made up of 14 amino acids. CDR3 in amino acids: CAGMTGPRNTEAFF. As DNA, the CDR3 is TGTGCCGGGATGACAGGACCGAGGAACACTGAAGCTTTCTTT.

This clonotype was picked up a small number of times. This chain uses TRBV11-2 with TRBJ2-7; 10 bases agree with TRBD2. The CDR3 consists of 15 residues. Per germline, CDR1 SGHAT and CDR2 FQNNGV. With V trimmed by 5 bases and J by 3 bases, 7 bases remained unmatched. The CDR3 loop is CASSASGSGNYEQYF. CDR3 sequence (DNA): TGTGCCAGCAGCGCTAGCGGGAGTGGTAACTACGAGCAGTACTTC.

The rearrangement joins TRBV20-1 to TRBJ2-7, with D possibly being TRBD2 (5 bases). CDR3 length: 17 amino acids. Germline V gives CDR1 DFQATT, CDR2 SNEGSKA (reference sequence). Trimming cost V 4 bases and J 0 bases, with 22 bases left between them. CDR3 residues: CSAKRSREPPSSYEQYF. In DNA, the CDR3 is TGCAGTGCTAAGCGGTCGAGGGAGCCCCCAAGCTCCTACGAGCAGTACTTC.

The genes are TRBV20-1 and TRBJ1-5; perhaps TRBD1 as D (5 bases). Germline values: CDR1 DFQATT, CDR2 SNEGSKA (reference sequence). With 0 bases removed from V and 4 bases from J, the gap between germline ends came to 10 bases. The CDR3 loop spans 14 amino acids. The CDR3: CSARDARANQPQHF. The CDR3 region has the DNA TGCAGTGCTAGAGACGCCAGGGCTAATCAGCCCCAGCATTTT.

This clonotype has just a few counts. The chain recombines TRBV29-1 with TRBJ2-1; D is unclear. Trimming pared 7 bases from V and 9 bases from J, leaving 13 bases between. Germline assignment: CDR1 SQVTM and CDR2 ANQGSEA. The CDR3 is 11 residues long. CDR3 nucleotide sequence: TGCAGCGCTGTTAGGGCCGCTGAGCAGTTCTTC. Its translation: CSAVRAAEQFF.

In this sample, this clonotype turned up many times. The rearrangement uses TRBV27 and TRBJ2-2; 8 bases agree with TRBD2. This CDR3 region has 16 residues. The V gene end was trimmed by 5 bases and the J gene end by 6 bases; junction bases not matched to a gene: 11. The germline CDR1 and CDR2 sequences are MNHEY and SMNVEV (reference sequence). CDR3 nucleotide sequence: TGTGCCAGCAGTCCGGTAGCGGGAAGGATTCCCGGGGAGCTGTTTTTT. It translates to CASSPVAGRIPGELFF.

This clonotype came up a few times. The CDR3 sequence is CATSASRGQGETQYF. CDR3 DNA sequence: TGTGCCACCAGTGCGAGCAGGGGGCAGGGAGAGACCCAGTACTTC. The chain has TRBV24-1 and TRBJ2-5; TRBD1 matches 8 bases. V lost 5 bases to trimming and J lost 4 bases; unmatched junction nucleotides: 8. CDR3 size: 15 residues. Germline CDR1 and CDR2: KGHDR and SFDVKD.